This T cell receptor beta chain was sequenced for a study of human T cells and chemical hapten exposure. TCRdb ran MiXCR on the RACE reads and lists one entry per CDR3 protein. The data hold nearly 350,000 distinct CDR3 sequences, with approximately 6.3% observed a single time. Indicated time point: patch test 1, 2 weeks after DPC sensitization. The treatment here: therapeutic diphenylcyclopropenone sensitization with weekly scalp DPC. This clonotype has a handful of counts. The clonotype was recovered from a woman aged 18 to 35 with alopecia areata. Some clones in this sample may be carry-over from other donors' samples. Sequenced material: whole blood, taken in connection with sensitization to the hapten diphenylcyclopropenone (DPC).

CDR3 protein: CASSTPGTGHNSPLHF. CDR3 nucleotide sequence: TGTGCCAGCAGCACTCCTGGGACAGGGCATAATTCACCCCTCCACTTT. This sequence joins TRBV6-2 or TRBV6-3 and TRBJ1-6, with 9 bases fitting TRBD1. The CDR3 consists of 16 residues. Losses at the gene ends were 6 bases for V and 5 bases for J; bases not matched to a gene: 8. CDR1 is MNHEY, CDR2 SVGEGT, per germline.